This entry lists 3 T cell receptor beta chains sequenced from one sample in a study of blood T cell repertoires in COVID-19. Clones were read by immunoSEQ multiplex PCR, and TCRdb kept only the in-frame ones, dropping some. Of more than 110,000 clones listed, roughly 80% are singletons. The sample consisted of peripheral blood. Receptor source: a woman between 45 and 65 years old with active or convalescent COVID-19.

The J gene is TRBJ2-5, the V gene TRBV3-1 (or the pseudogene TRBV3-2); 10 bases fit TRBD1. The CDR3 runs 15 residues. Germline CDR1 is LGHDT and CDR2 is YNNKEL (reference sequence). After removal of 3 bases from V and 4 bases from J, the junction contained 5 bases not matched to a gene. The CDR3 coding sequence is TGTGCCAGCAGCCACGACAGGGGGCTGGGAGAGACCCAGTACTTC. Encoded protein: CASSHDRGLGETQYF.

In this sample, this clone turned up a few times. The J gene is TRBJ1-3, the V gene TRBV30; 7 nucleotides match TRBD1. Germline loops: CDR1 GTSNPN, CDR2 SVGIG (reference sequence). V gave up 3 bases and J gave up 0 bases; unmatched junction bases: 8. The CDR3 consists of 16 residues. The CDR3 bases are TGTGCCTGGAGGAGGGACAGAAAGGGCTCTGGAAACACCATATATTTT. It translates to CAWRRDRKGSGNTIYF.

This clone has more than one count but fewer than ten. The rearrangement joins TRBV7-9 to TRBJ2-7; perhaps TRBD1 as D (5 bases). V lost 5 bases, J lost 1 base, and 21 bases lay in between. This CDR3 contains 17 residues. The germline CDR1 and CDR2 sequences are SEHNR and FQNEAQ (reference sequence). CDR3 region: CASSRYPFIDSSYEQYF. The CDR3 DNA reads as TGTGCCAGCAGCCGATACCCCTTTATTGACAGTTCCTACGAGCAGTACTTC.